A single sample is the source of the 29 T cell receptor beta chains below, sequenced in a study of blood T cell dynamics during melanoma immunotherapy. Method: immunoSEQ multiplex PCR; TCRdb's copy keeps in-frame clones and lacks some. Found here are thousands of clones, roughly 90% of them singletons; the top ten hold 0.5%. Noted time point: pre-treatment baseline. The material sequenced was effector memory CD8+ T cells from blood, taken from a patient treated with checkpoint blockade. The receptors originated from a human donor with melanoma.

The J gene is TRBJ2-7, the V gene TRBV4-3; 8 bases are a match to TRBD2. The trim removed 0 bases at V and 2 bases at J, leaving 3 bases unmatched. CDR1 is LGHNA and CDR2 is YSLEER in the germline V gene. This CDR3 is built from 15 residues. CDR3: CASSQETAGAYEQYF. In nucleotides, the CDR3 is TGCGCCAGCAGCCAAGAAACAGCGGGGGCCTACGAGCAGTACTTC.

The chain couples TRBV12-5 to TRBJ1-1; D unclear. Trimming removed 6 bases at V and 3 bases at J, with 11 bases between. Looked up from germline, CDR1 is LGHNT and CDR2 is FRNRAP. CDR3 size: 13 residues. In nucleotides, the CDR3 is TGTGCTAGTGGACCGGGCCGAGACACTGAAGCTTTCTTT. Protein sequence: CASGPGRDTEAFF.

The chain employs TRBV7-9 and TRBJ2-7; D gene ambiguous. Trimming took off 5 bases at V and 2 bases at J, with 7 bases between the two ends. The CDR3 is 12 residues long. Germline V gene lookup returns CDR1 SEHNR and CDR2 FQNEAQ (reference sequence). CDR3 region: CASSPIPYEQYF. Written as DNA, the CDR3 is TGTGCCAGCAGCCCGATACCCTACGAGCAGTACTTC.

This chain joins TRBV11-3 and TRBJ2-5; 8 nucleotides match TRBD1. The V gene's germline CDR1 is SGHNT and CDR2 YENEEA. The CDR3 spans 13 residues. Germline trimming cut 6 bases from V and 5 bases from J; bases unmatched to any gene: 5. As DNA, the CDR3 is TGTGCCAGCAGTGCAGGGGGCGGCGAGACCCAGTACTTC. Translation: CASSAGGGETQYF.

This chain connects TRBV4-3 to TRBJ2-7, with a weak D call TRBD1 (6 bases). The length of the CDR3 is 13 residues. CDR1 and CDR2 from the germline V gene are LGHNA and YSLEER. The V gene lost 1 base and the J gene lost 5 bases, with 9 bases spanning the gap. The CDR3 coding sequence is TGCGCCAGCAGCCAAGGGGGGCCCCACGAGCAGTACTTC. It is translated as CASSQGGPHEQYF.

The chain couples TRBV28 to TRBJ1-2; D may be TRBD1 (5 bases). V was clipped by 2 bases and J by 7 bases, with 17 bases between them. This CDR3 comprises 15 residues. Germline CDR1 and CDR2: MDHEN and SYDVKM. CDR3 coding DNA: TGTGCCAGCAGTTTAAGGGGAAAGGGCGAAGGTGGCTACACCTTC. It yields the protein CASSLRGKGEGGYTF.

V and J are TRBV30 and TRBJ2-7, with 8 bases matching TRBD1. Germline CDR1 is GTSNPN and CDR2 is SVGIG (reference sequence). V shed 5 bases, J shed 3 bases, and the junction held 12 bases outside the gene matches. The CDR3 loop spans 15 amino acids. CDR3 region: CAWGYGTGGGYEQYF. CDR3 coding DNA: TGTGCCTGGGGTTATGGGACAGGAGGAGGCTACGAGCAGTACTTC.

The gene calls are TRBV5-5 and TRBJ2-7; D may correspond to TRBD1 or TRBD2 (6 bases each). CDR3 size: 14 residues. CDR1 SGHKS and CDR2 YYEKEE come from the germline V gene (reference sequence). V was clipped by 0 bases and J by 4 bases, with 11 bases between them. This chain's CDR3 is CASSLEGGQYEQYF. The CDR3 region has the DNA TGTGCCAGCAGCTTGGAGGGGGGCCAGTACGAGCAGTACTTC.

The J gene is TRBJ1-6, the V gene TRBV25-1, with D perhaps matching TRBD1 (5 bases). Germline V gene lookup returns CDR1 MGHDK and CDR2 SYGVNS. V was cut by 2 bases and J by 10 bases, with 21 bases left in between. The CDR3 is 17 amino acids. The CDR3: CASSEGQGPQSGSPLHF. DNA of the CDR3: TGTGCCAGCAGTGAAGGTCAGGGTCCCCAATCCGGATCACCCCTCCACTTT.

The chain employs TRBV27 and TRBJ2-7, with D possibly TRBD1 on 6 matching bases. Looked up from germline, CDR1 is MNHEY and CDR2 is SMNVEV (reference sequence). V lost 8 bases, J lost 2 bases, and 13 bases lay in between. The CDR3 has 13 residues. The CDR3 coding sequence is TGTGCCAGCTCCTGGGGGCTAGCCTACGAGCAGTACTTC. It translates to CASSWGLAYEQYF.

CDR3 nucleotide sequence: TGCGCCAGCAGCTTGGCGCGGGAGGAGGACGAGCAGTACTTC. It codes for CASSLAREEDEQYF. V is TRBV5-1 and J is TRBJ2-7; 8 bases are a match to TRBD2. The CDR3 has 14 residues. In germline, CDR1 is SGHRS, CDR2 YFSETQ. With 0 bases clipped from V and 5 bases from J, the junction kept 4 bases outside the gene matches.

V gene TRBV28 combines with J gene TRBJ2-7, with 13 bases lining up with TRBD2. The V and J ends lost 4 bases and 2 bases, in that order; junction bases with no gene match: 2. CDR1 and CDR2 (germline): MDHEN, SYDVKM. CDR3 size: 15 residues. In nucleotides, the CDR3 is TGTGCCAGCAGTTGGGGACTAGCGGGACCCTACGAGCAGTACTTC. It specifies CASSWGLAGPYEQYF.

The chain is built from TRBV6-5 and TRBJ1-3; no reliable D call. The CDR3 runs to 14 residues. V was cut by 5 bases and J by 4 bases, with 12 bases left in between. The V gene's germline CDR1 is MNHEY and CDR2 SVGAGI. The CDR3 bases are TGTGCCAGCAGTCAAGACATGTACGGAAACACCATATATTTT. As protein: CASSQDMYGNTIYF.

The gene calls are TRBV25-1 and TRBJ2-1; D gene unclear. The germline V gene encodes CDR1 MGHDK and CDR2 SYGVNS. The CDR3 has 12 residues. Between the trimmed V and J ends, which lost 5 bases and 5 bases, there was a span of 7 bases. This CDR3 reads CASSPLDNEQFF. CDR3 nucleotide sequence: TGTGCCAGCAGTCCCTTGGACAATGAGCAGTTCTTC.

This sequence joins TRBV6-5 and TRBJ2-6; D is perhaps TRBD1 (6 bases). Between the trimmed V and J ends, which lost 7 bases and 0 bases, there was a span of 10 bases. CDR3 length: 15 residues. Germline CDR1 and CDR2: MNHEY and SVGAGI. CDR3 sequence reads: CASTPDSSGANVLTF. The CDR3 DNA reads as TGTGCCAGCACCCCGGACAGCTCTGGGGCCAACGTCCTGACTTTC.

The V and J genes are TRBV10-3 and TRBJ2-7; the D gene is possibly TRBD2 (6 bases). This CDR3 is 12 amino acids long. V lost 8 bases and J lost 0, with 8 bases in between. Germline CDR1 is ENHRY and CDR2 is SYGVKD. This CDR3 is CAILTSSYEQYF. Written as DNA, the CDR3 is TGTGCCATCCTGACTAGCTCCTACGAGCAGTACTTC.

The chain joins TRBV6-1 to TRBJ1-1; D unresolved. Germline CDR1 is MNHNS and CDR2 is SASEGT. The V end lost 5 bases, the J end lost 1 base, and 8 bases lay between the germline ends. The CDR3 runs to 13 residues. CDR3 protein: CASSPGPNTEAFF. Written as DNA, the CDR3 is TGTGCCAGCAGTCCAGGTCCGAACACTGAAGCTTTCTTT.

The V call is TRBV29-1, the J call TRBJ1-1; no clear D gene. CDR3 size: 12 residues. Trimming shortened V by 4 bases and J by 0 bases, and 6 bases separated the two germline ends. Germline-derived CDR1 and CDR2 are SQVTM and ANQGSEA. In DNA, the CDR3 is TGCAGCGTTGGAAATATGAACACTGAAGCTTTCTTT. This translates into CSVGNMNTEAFF.

The J gene is TRBJ2-1, the V gene TRBV12-5; D is ambiguous. Trimming shortened V by 3 bases and J by 6 bases, and 3 bases separated the two germline ends. This CDR3 is 11 amino acids long. CDR1 and CDR2 (germline): LGHNT, FRNRAP. CDR3 loop: CASGLGNEQFF. The CDR3 DNA follows: TGTGCTAGTGGTTTAGGCAATGAGCAGTTCTTC.

The gene calls are TRBV19 and TRBJ1-1; D is ambiguous. Deletions cut 2 bases from V and 7 bases from J, with 11 bases between. The CDR3 runs to 13 residues. CDR1 is LNHDA, CDR2 SQIVND, per germline (reference sequence). The CDR3 DNA sequence: TGTGCCAGTAGTATATTGGTTAAGAGTGAAGCTTTCTTT. This translates into CASSILVKSEAFF.

This clone was seen once. The chain recombines TRBV2 with TRBJ2-1; the D gene is possibly TRBD2 (5 bases). This CDR3 comprises 11 residues. Per the germline V gene, CDR1 is SNHLY and CDR2 is FYNNEI. V lost 4 bases, J lost 7 bases, and 5 bases lay in between. The CDR3 bases are TGTGCCAGCAGTGGAGGGAATGAGCAGTTCTTC. It codes for CASSGGNEQFF.

This chain connects TRBV2 to TRBJ2-7; 14 bases are a match to TRBD2. The CDR3 length is 18 residues. Germline V gives CDR1 SNHLY, CDR2 FYNNEI. V dropped 4 bases and J dropped 2; count of bases not matched to a gene: 10. The CDR3: CASSGGTSGGRGAYEQYF. The CDR3 coding sequence is TGTGCCAGCAGTGGAGGGACTAGCGGGGGACGAGGGGCCTACGAGCAGTACTTC.

The chain employs TRBV5-1 and TRBJ2-1; 7 nucleotides match TRBD2. V shed 7 bases, J shed 3 bases, and the junction held 10 bases outside the gene matches. Germline CDR1 reads SGHRS; CDR2 reads YFSETQ. This CDR3 spans 15 amino acids. The CDR3 sequence: CASRLAGEYYNEQFF. For the CDR3, the DNA is TGCGCCAGCCGGCTGGCGGGAGAATACTACAATGAGCAGTTCTTC. Based on the CDR3 plus reference TRBV5-1 and TRBJ2-1, the full variable domain is KAGVTQTPRYLIKTRGQQVTLSCSPISGHRSVSWYQQTPGQGLQFLFEYFSETQRNKGNFPGRFSGRQFSNSRSEMNVSTLELGDSALYLCASRLAGEYYNEQFFGPGTRLTVL.

The chain links TRBV7-9 to TRBJ2-7; TRBD2 aligns across 7 bases. This CDR3 region has 16 residues. V gave up 0 bases and J gave up 4 bases; unmatched junction bases: 9. Looked up from germline, CDR1 is SEHNR and CDR2 is FQNEAQ (reference sequence). CDR3 bases: TGTGCCAGCAGCTTAGCGGGGGGAGGGCCCAAATACGAGCAGTACTTC. Protein sequence: CASSLAGGGPKYEQYF.

Only one count was recorded for this clone. This chain uses TRBV30 with TRBJ2-7; D possibly corresponds to TRBD1 (5 bases). V lost 7 bases and J 0 bases, leaving 16 bases between the germline ends. The CDR3 totals 14 residues. CDR1 is GTSNPN and CDR2 is SVGIG in the germline V gene (reference sequence). The CDR3 loop is CAYQIGVSSYEQYF. The CDR3 coding sequence is TGTGCCTACCAAATAGGGGTTAGCTCCTACGAGCAGTACTTC.

The rearrangement joins TRBV30 to TRBJ2-3; D is possibly TRBD2 (5 bases). The germline V gene has CDR1 GTSNPN and CDR2 SVGIG (reference sequence). The CDR3 is made up of 15 amino acids. The V end lost 5 bases, the J end lost 4 bases, and 19 bases lay between the germline ends. CDR3 loop: CAWDRTAGNSDTQYF. Written as DNA, the CDR3 is TGTGCCTGGGATAGGACTGCAGGAAATTCAGATACGCAGTATTTT.

This chain links TRBV11-2 with TRBJ2-7, with 7 bases aligning to TRBD2. Per the germline V gene, CDR1 is SGHAT and CDR2 is FQNNGV. CDR3 length: 16 residues. The V gene end was trimmed by 0 bases and the J gene end by 2 bases; junction bases not matched to a gene: 7. CDR3 protein: CASSLDRPSGTYEQYF. CDR3 nucleotide sequence: TGTGCCAGCAGCTTAGATAGGCCTAGCGGTACCTACGAGCAGTACTTC.

The chain combines TRBV15 with TRBJ2-1; TRBD2 matches at 7 bases. The ends lost 0 bases at V and 10 bases at J; junction bases unmatched: 6. CDR1 is LNHNV and CDR2 is YYDKDF in the germline V gene (reference sequence). The CDR3 covers 14 residues. In DNA form, the CDR3 reads TGTGCCACCAGCAGAGATCAGTACGGGAGGGAGCAGTTCTTC. It codes for CATSRDQYGREQFF.

The rearrangement uses TRBV5-1 and TRBJ1-6; 7 bases line up with TRBD1. CDR3 length equals 15 residues. The ends lost 4 bases at V and 7 bases at J; junction bases unmatched: 8. Germline V gene sequence: CDR1 SGHRS, CDR2 YFSETQ. This CDR3 is CASSPQPQGNSPLHF. DNA for the CDR3: TGCGCCAGCAGCCCCCAACCACAGGGGAATTCACCCCTCCACTTT. Full variable domain (outside the CDR3, taken from reference TRBV5-1 and TRBJ1-6): KAGVTQTPRYLIKTRGQQVTLSCSPISGHRSVSWYQQTPGQGLQFLFEYFSETQRNKGNFPGRFSGRQFSNSRSEMNVSTLELGDSALYLCASSPQPQGNSPLHFGNGTRLTVT.